Listed below are T cell receptor beta chains from one sample, sequenced in a study of memory CD4+ T cells and cytomegalovirus serostatus. Libraries were prepared by immunoSEQ multiplex PCR; TCRdb keeps only in-frame clonotypes and omits some of them. The sample consists of over 35,000 clones, roughly three quarters of them appearing once. The sequencing sample was made of memory CD4+ T cells from blood. The receptors come from an adult in good health and CMV-seronegative. Each CDR3 is given with its conserved first and last residue. D genes are given only for firm matches. Some rows mark clone size as missing; the rest say once, few, many or name a class of expanded clone.

j_gene: TRBJ1-1
v_gene: TRBV9
abundance: once
d_gene: TRBD1
CDR3nt: TGTGCCAGCAGCGTAGGGGGACAGGGGGTGAACACTGAAGCTTTCTTT
CDR3aa: CASSVGGQGVNTEAFF

j_gene: TRBJ1-5
v_gene: TRBV5-6
abundance: -
d_gene: -
CDR3nt: TGTGCCAGCAGCTTGGGAGGGGGAATTCAGCCCCAGCATTTT
CDR3aa: CASSLGGGIQPQHF

j_gene: TRBJ2-2
v_gene: TRBV30
abundance: -
d_gene: -
CDR3nt: TGTGCCTGGAGTCTGACTAGATTAACCGGGGAGCTGTTTTTT
CDR3aa: CAWSLTRLTGELFF

j_gene: TRBJ2-7
v_gene: TRBV6-5
abundance: few
d_gene: TRBD1
CDR3nt: TGTGCCAGCAGTAGGACAGGGATCTACGAGCAGTACTTC
CDR3aa: CASSRTGIYEQYF

j_gene: TRBJ2-7
v_gene: TRBV25-1
abundance: -
d_gene: TRBD1
CDR3nt: TGTGCCAGCAGTGACCCAGCAGGGGGCTTCTACGAGCAGTACTTC
CDR3aa: CASSDPAGGFYEQYF

j_gene: TRBJ1-2
v_gene: TRBV27
abundance: -
d_gene: -
CDR3nt: TGTGCCAGCAAGGGCGGGACCTATGGCTACACCTTC
CDR3aa: CASKGGTYGYTF

j_gene: TRBJ2-7
v_gene: TRBV5-6
abundance: -
d_gene: TRBD1
CDR3nt: TGTGCCAGCAGCAAGCCCGGGACAGGGGACGAGCAGTACTTC
CDR3aa: CASSKPGTGDEQYF

j_gene: TRBJ1-6
v_gene: TRBV27
abundance: -
d_gene: TRBD1
CDR3nt: TGTGCCAGCAGTCTCGGAATACAGGGGGCGCGACCAAATTCACCCCTCCACTTT
CDR3aa: CASSLGIQGARPNSPLHF

j_gene: TRBJ1-4
v_gene: TRBV6-5
abundance: -
d_gene: -
CDR3nt: TGTGCCAGCAGTTACTCGTTTACTCCCGGAGGGGAAAAACTGTTTTTT
CDR3aa: CASSYSFTPGGEKLFF

j_gene: TRBJ1-6
v_gene: TRBV11-2
abundance: once
d_gene: -
CDR3nt: TGTGCCAGCCGTAGACCCTGGGATAATTCACCCCTCCACTTT
CDR3aa: CASRRPWDNSPLHF

j_gene: TRBJ2-2
v_gene: TRBV7-9
abundance: -
d_gene: TRBD1
CDR3nt: TGTGCCAGCAGCTCAGACAGGGGGAAGACCGGGGAGCTGTTTTTT
CDR3aa: CASSSDRGKTGELFF

j_gene: TRBJ2-3
v_gene: TRBV6-1
abundance: -
d_gene: -
CDR3nt: TGTGCCAGCAGCCCAGGGTTTTCCACAGATACGCAGTATTTT
CDR3aa: CASSPGFSTDTQYF

j_gene: TRBJ2-3
v_gene: TRBV29-1
abundance: -
d_gene: -
CDR3nt: TGCAGCGTTCGCGAGGGTGGCACAGATACGCAGTATTTT
CDR3aa: CSVREGGTDTQYF

j_gene: TRBJ2-4
v_gene: TRBV28
abundance: -
d_gene: -
CDR3nt: TGTGCCAGCAGTTACGGGACTGCCGGCGGAGACATTCAGTACTTC
CDR3aa: CASSYGTAGGDIQYF

j_gene: TRBJ2-7
v_gene: TRBV7-2
abundance: -
d_gene: TRBD2
CDR3nt: TGTGCCAGCAGGAAGCGGGGGGGCCCTTACGAGCAGTACTTC
CDR3aa: CASRKRGGPYEQYF

j_gene: TRBJ1-2
v_gene: TRBV11-2
abundance: -
d_gene: -
CDR3nt: TGTGCCAGCAGCCAACAGGGTATAGGCTACACCTTC
CDR3aa: CASSQQGIGYTF

j_gene: TRBJ2-7
v_gene: TRBV5-4
abundance: -
d_gene: -
CDR3nt: TGTGCCAGCAGCTTGGAGCCATATCCCTCCTACGAGCAGTACTTC
CDR3aa: CASSLEPYPSYEQYF

j_gene: TRBJ2-5
v_gene: TRBV5-5
abundance: -
d_gene: TRBD2
CDR3nt: TGTGCCAGCAGCTTGCGGGGGGGATACCAAGAGACCCAGTACTTC
CDR3aa: CASSLRGGYQETQYF

j_gene: TRBJ1-4
v_gene: TRBV28
abundance: -
d_gene: -
CDR3nt: TGTGCCAGCAGTTTATTCAGGCGGGGGGCGGGTGAAAAACTGTTTTTT
CDR3aa: CASSLFRRGAGEKLFF

j_gene: TRBJ2-4
v_gene: TRBV5-8
abundance: -
d_gene: -
CDR3nt: TGTGCCAGCAGCTTAGGGGAAAACATTCAGTACTTC
CDR3aa: CASSLGENIQYF

j_gene: TRBJ2-1
v_gene: TRBV28
abundance: -
d_gene: -
CDR3nt: TGTGCCAGCTCCTTGGGGGGGGCGGGTGCTGGTGAGCAGTTCTTC
CDR3aa: CASSLGGAGAGEQFF

j_gene: TRBJ1-2
v_gene: TRBV15
abundance: -
d_gene: -
CDR3nt: TGTGCCACCAGCAGAGAGGGCTATGGCTACACCTTC
CDR3aa: CATSREGYGYTF

j_gene: TRBJ2-7
v_gene: TRBV5-6
abundance: -
d_gene: -
CDR3nt: TGTGCCAGCAGCTTGTTGTTGGCCCTCTCCTACGAGCAGTACTTC
CDR3aa: CASSLLLALSYEQYF

j_gene: TRBJ1-6
v_gene: TRBV7-3
abundance: -
d_gene: TRBD1
CDR3nt: TGTGCCAGCAGCTCCACAGGGGGGAGATCACCCCTCCACTTT
CDR3aa: CASSSTGGRSPLHF

j_gene: TRBJ2-1
v_gene: TRBV4-2
abundance: -
d_gene: TRBD2
CDR3nt: TGTGCCAGCAGCCAAGTCGGCGGGGGGGGCCACAATGAGCAGTTCTTC
CDR3aa: CASSQVGGGGHNEQFF

j_gene: TRBJ1-2
v_gene: TRBV7-2
abundance: -
d_gene: -
CDR3nt: TGTGCCAGCAGCTCAGAAGGGACGCATGGCTACACCTTC
CDR3aa: CASSSEGTHGYTF

j_gene: TRBJ2-1
v_gene: TRBV7-2
abundance: -
d_gene: TRBD1
CDR3nt: TGTGCCAGCAGCTCACAGGGGGAGCACAATGAGCAGTTCTTC
CDR3aa: CASSSQGEHNEQFF

j_gene: TRBJ2-7
v_gene: TRBV7-9
abundance: -
d_gene: -
CDR3nt: TGTGCCAGCAGCTCCGGGACCCCATTCTACGAGCAGTACTTC
CDR3aa: CASSSGTPFYEQYF

j_gene: TRBJ2-1
v_gene: TRBV9
abundance: -
d_gene: TRBD1
CDR3nt: TGTGCCAGCAGCGATGGGACAGAAAATGAGCAGTTCTTC
CDR3aa: CASSDGTENEQFF

j_gene: TRBJ1-6
v_gene: TRBV28
abundance: -
d_gene: TRBD1
CDR3nt: TGTGCCAGCAGGGACAGGGCTACCCTCCACTTT
CDR3aa: CASRDRATLHF

j_gene: TRBJ1-2
v_gene: TRBV2
abundance: -
d_gene: -
CDR3nt: TGTGCCACCCATCGCCAAGGGAGGGTTACTACTAACTATGGCTACACCTTC
CDR3aa: CATHRQGRVTTNYGYTF

j_gene: TRBJ2-7
v_gene: TRBV7-9
abundance: -
d_gene: -
CDR3nt: TGTGCCAGCACCCCCAGCTTGTCAAGAAACTACGAGCAGTACTTC
CDR3aa: CASTPSLSRNYEQYF

j_gene: TRBJ1-1
v_gene: TRBV6-6
abundance: once
d_gene: TRBD1
CDR3nt: TGTGCCAGCAGGCCCCGCAGACAGGGGAACACTGAAGCTTTCTTT
CDR3aa: CASRPRRQGNTEAFF

j_gene: TRBJ2-7
v_gene: TRBV6-1
abundance: -
d_gene: TRBD2
CDR3nt: TGTGCCAGCACCCCAAACCCCGGGGGGGCCTACGAGCAGTACTTC
CDR3aa: CASTPNPGGAYEQYF

j_gene: TRBJ2-7
v_gene: TRBV11-2
abundance: -
d_gene: -
CDR3nt: TGTGCCAGCAGCTTAATTGGCGGGTCCTACGAGCAGTACTTC
CDR3aa: CASSLIGGSYEQYF

j_gene: TRBJ2-7
v_gene: TRBV6-5
abundance: -
d_gene: -
CDR3nt: TGTGCCAGCAGTTACACACGGGGTCGGGAGCAGTACTTC
CDR3aa: CASSYTRGREQYF

j_gene: TRBJ1-1
v_gene: TRBV6-5
abundance: -
d_gene: -
CDR3nt: TGTGCCAGTTCTGCGAGTTGGACCACTGAAGCTTTCTTT
CDR3aa: CASSASWTTEAFF

j_gene: TRBJ2-1
v_gene: TRBV20-1
abundance: -
d_gene: -
CDR3nt: TGCAGTGCTCTAGAGGTGGAAGAGCAGTTCTTC
CDR3aa: CSALEVEEQFF

j_gene: TRBJ1-5
v_gene: TRBV7-2
abundance: -
d_gene: -
CDR3nt: TGTGCCAGCAGCTTACAGGGAAGGCAGCCCCAGCATTTT
CDR3aa: CASSLQGRQPQHF

j_gene: TRBJ2-3
v_gene: TRBV5-1
abundance: -
d_gene: TRBD2
CDR3nt: TGCGCCAGCAGCTTGCCGGGGGGAGGGGATACGCAGTATTTT
CDR3aa: CASSLPGGGDTQYF

j_gene: TRBJ2-7
v_gene: TRBV28
abundance: -
d_gene: TRBD2
CDR3nt: TGTGCCAGCAGTTTACCTATAATAGCGGGGGGGCACTACGAGCAGTACTTC
CDR3aa: CASSLPIIAGGHYEQYF

j_gene: TRBJ2-7
v_gene: TRBV7-2
abundance: once
d_gene: -
CDR3nt: TGTGCCAGCAGCTTGGGGGGTGGGGTGAGGGAGCAGTACTTC
CDR3aa: CASSLGGGVREQYF

j_gene: TRBJ1-4
v_gene: TRBV28
abundance: -
d_gene: TRBD1
CDR3nt: TGTGCCAGCAGTTTTGTCCGACAGGGGCGTGAAAAACTGTTTTTT
CDR3aa: CASSFVRQGREKLFF

j_gene: TRBJ1-3
v_gene: TRBV30
abundance: -
d_gene: TRBD1
CDR3nt: TGTGCCTGGAGTGCAGGACAGGGGAAAGGAAACACCATATATTTT
CDR3aa: CAWSAGQGKGNTIYF

j_gene: TRBJ2-1
v_gene: TRBV28
abundance: -
d_gene: -
CDR3nt: TGTGCCAGCAGTTTCGACAGACTCTCCTACAATGAGCAGTTCTTC
CDR3aa: CASSFDRLSYNEQFF

j_gene: TRBJ2-1
v_gene: TRBV2
abundance: -
d_gene: -
CDR3nt: TGTGCCAGCACTGACATAGGTGGACAGCATCACAATGAGCAGTTCTTC
CDR3aa: CASTDIGGQHHNEQFF

j_gene: TRBJ1-6
v_gene: TRBV4-3
abundance: few
d_gene: -
CDR3nt: TGCGCCAGCAGCCAAGGACCCGGGGGTTCACCCCTCCACTTT
CDR3aa: CASSQGPGGSPLHF